Sample share makes the clone carrying this T cell receptor (beta chain) medium-sized. The data are from a study of immune reconstitution after stem cell transplant in scleroderma. Trimming left V 1 base short and J 0 bases short, with 13 bases between. Germline-derived CDR1 and CDR2 are SGHVS and FNYEAQ. This CDR3 has 16 residues. TCRdb re-analysed the RT-PCR reads in MiXCR, keeping a single row per CDR3 protein. The data show around 3,500 distinct CDR3 sequences, 5.7% seen once. The sequence derives from a female donor with systemic sclerosis. Specimen collection occurred before or after autologous hematopoietic stem cell transplantation (not recorded which). J is TRBJ2-7 and V is TRBV7-6, with D hard to call. The CDR3 DNA sequence: TGTGCCAGCAGCTTAGTGTACCATTCAAACTCCTACGAGCAGTACTTC. Its translation: CASSLVYHSNSYEQYF.